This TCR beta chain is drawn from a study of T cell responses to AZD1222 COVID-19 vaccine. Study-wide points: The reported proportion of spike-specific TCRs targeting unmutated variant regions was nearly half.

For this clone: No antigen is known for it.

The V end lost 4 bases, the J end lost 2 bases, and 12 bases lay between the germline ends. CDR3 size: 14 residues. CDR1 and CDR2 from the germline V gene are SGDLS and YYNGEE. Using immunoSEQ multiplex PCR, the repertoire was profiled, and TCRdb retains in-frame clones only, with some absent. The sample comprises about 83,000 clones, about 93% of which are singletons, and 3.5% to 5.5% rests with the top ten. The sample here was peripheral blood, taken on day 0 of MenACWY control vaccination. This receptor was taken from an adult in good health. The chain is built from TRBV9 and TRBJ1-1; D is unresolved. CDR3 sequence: CASSPGGRNTEAFF. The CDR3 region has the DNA TGTGCCAGCAGCCCGGGAGGCCGCAACACTGAAGCTTTCTTT.